These T cell receptor beta chains were read from a single sample in a study of cytomegalovirus exposure and HLA in healthy donors. TCRdb's copy holds only in-frame clones and misses some; the assay was immunoSEQ multiplex PCR. This table has 150,000 to 200,000 clones, about 9% appearing once. The sequencing sample was made of PBMCs. The receptors stem from a young woman in good health and CMV-seropositive. The CDR3 runs from the conserved cysteine through the conserved F or W. D genes are given only for firm matches. Clone size appears in some rows only: once, few, many, or a class for an expanded clone.

j_call: TRBJ2-7; d_call: -; cdr3_length: 19; clone_size: -; v_call: TRBV7-2; cdr3_aa: CASSSFLKRSAGHSYEQYF; cdr3_nt: TGTGCCAGCAGCTCTTTTCTTAAACGTTCAGCGGGACACAGCTACGAGCAGTACTTC
j_call: TRBJ2-5; d_call: TRBD2; cdr3_length: 17; clone_size: -; v_call: TRBV5-6; cdr3_aa: CASSSISGRTVGETQYF; cdr3_nt: TGTGCCAGCAGCTCAATTAGCGGGAGGACGGTTGGGGAGACCCAGTACTTC
j_call: TRBJ2-1; d_call: TRBD1; cdr3_length: 15; clone_size: -; v_call: TRBV27; cdr3_aa: CASTTGSPAYNEQFF; cdr3_nt: TGTGCCAGCACGACAGGGTCGCCAGCTTACAATGAGCAGTTCTTC
j_call: TRBJ2-7; d_call: -; cdr3_length: 14; clone_size: -; v_call: TRBV10-3; cdr3_aa: CAISDSKTGREQYF; cdr3_nt: TGTGCCATCAGTGACTCAAAGACAGGGAGGGAGCAGTACTTC
j_call: TRBJ2-7; d_call: TRBD2; cdr3_length: 16; clone_size: -; v_call: TRBV7-8; cdr3_aa: CASSPFAVAGFYEQYF; cdr3_nt: TGTGCCAGCAGCCCCTTCGCCGTAGCGGGGTTCTACGAGCAGTACTTC
j_call: TRBJ1-1; d_call: -; cdr3_length: 14; clone_size: -; v_call: TRBV28; cdr3_aa: CASSLMPTVSEAFF; cdr3_nt: TGTGCCAGCAGTTTAATGCCGACAGTCTCCGAAGCTTTCTTT
j_call: TRBJ2-3; d_call: -; cdr3_length: 15; clone_size: few; v_call: TRBV4-1; cdr3_aa: CASSQDRVGTDTQYF; cdr3_nt: TGCGCCAGCAGCCAAGACAGGGTAGGGACAGATACGCAGTATTTT
j_call: TRBJ1-1; d_call: -; cdr3_length: 17; clone_size: few; v_call: TRBV12-5; cdr3_aa: CASGLVSAPGFNTEAFF; cdr3_nt: TGTGCTAGTGGTTTGGTTTCAGCCCCGGGGTTCAACACTGAAGCTTTCTTT
j_call: TRBJ2-7; d_call: TRBD1; cdr3_length: 16; clone_size: -; v_call: TRBV5-1; cdr3_aa: CASSPITTGVGGEQYF; cdr3_nt: TGCGCCAGCAGCCCCATAACGACAGGGGTGGGTGGCGAGCAGTACTTC
j_call: TRBJ1-2; d_call: -; cdr3_length: 14; clone_size: -; v_call: TRBV6-1; cdr3_aa: CASSVGSANYGYTF; cdr3_nt: TGTGCCAGCAGTGTCGGGAGCGCTAACTATGGCTACACCTTC
j_call: TRBJ2-1; d_call: TRBD2; cdr3_length: 16; clone_size: few; v_call: TRBV6-1; cdr3_aa: CASSGGLAGTVNEQFF; cdr3_nt: TGTGCCAGCAGTGGTGGGCTAGCGGGTACGGTCAATGAGCAGTTCTTC
j_call: TRBJ2-4; d_call: -; cdr3_length: 13; clone_size: -; v_call: TRBV5-6; cdr3_aa: CASSAGLTNIQYF; cdr3_nt: TGTGCCAGCAGCGCGGGACTCACAAACATTCAGTACTTC
j_call: TRBJ2-2; d_call: -; cdr3_length: 16; clone_size: -; v_call: TRBV11-2; cdr3_aa: CASSLGPGYGTGELFF; cdr3_nt: TGTGCCAGCAGCTTAGGGCCAGGGTATGGGACCGGGGAGCTGTTTTTT
j_call: TRBJ1-2; d_call: -; cdr3_length: 16; clone_size: -; v_call: TRBV9; cdr3_aa: CASSVTGPHSSYGYTF; cdr3_nt: TGTGCCAGCAGCGTGACAGGTCCGCACTCTAGCTATGGCTACACCTTC
j_call: TRBJ2-5; d_call: TRBD2; cdr3_length: 17; clone_size: few; v_call: TRBV7-9; cdr3_aa: CASSLGLAGGPGETQYF; cdr3_nt: TGTGCCAGCAGCTTGGGTCTAGCGGGAGGGCCGGGAGAGACCCAGTACTTC
j_call: TRBJ1-3; d_call: -; cdr3_length: 13; clone_size: -; v_call: TRBV5-4; cdr3_aa: CASSLNRGNTIYF; cdr3_nt: TGTGCCAGCAGCTTAAACAGGGGAAACACCATATATTTT
j_call: TRBJ2-1; d_call: -; cdr3_length: 11; clone_size: -; v_call: TRBV7-2; cdr3_aa: CASLGPGQKFF; cdr3_nt: TGTGCCAGCTTGGGGCCGGGCCAAAAGTTCTTC
j_call: TRBJ1-1; d_call: -; cdr3_length: 13; clone_size: few; v_call: TRBV5-1; cdr3_aa: CASRVVGSTEAFF; cdr3_nt: TGCGCCAGCAGAGTCGTTGGCTCGACTGAAGCTTTCTTT
j_call: TRBJ2-5; d_call: -; cdr3_length: 15; clone_size: -; v_call: TRBV5-4; cdr3_aa: CASGATTGRGETQYF; cdr3_nt: TGTGCCAGCGGTGCGACCACAGGGAGGGGAGAGACCCAGTACTTC
j_call: TRBJ1-2; d_call: TRBD1; cdr3_length: 14; clone_size: few; v_call: TRBV15; cdr3_aa: CATSRVGQGEIYTF; cdr3_nt: TGTGCCACCAGCAGAGTTGGACAGGGGGAAATCTACACCTTC